This TCR beta chain stems from a study of shared T cell receptors in the human thymus. The CDR3 sequence is 16 residues long. Germline V gene sequence: CDR1 SQVTM, CDR2 ANQGSEA. Trimming took 3 bases from V and 0 from J, leaving 15 bases between them. Generated by immunoSEQ multiplex PCR, the TCRdb table keeps only in-frame clones and is missing some. The data hold some 760,000 clones, with approximately 83% observed a single time. This sample was also put to use in a study of human thymus T cells. Per that study: Gene usage for V and J segments appeared biased in thymic and blood repertoires. There were highly overlapping thymic repertoires among unrelated individuals, as related research reported.

The receptor's source is a girl in the first two years of life with a congenital heart defect. The sequencing input was thymocytes. The chain employs TRBV29-1 and TRBJ1-3; D not resolved. Here the CDR3 reads CSVDGGPRGSGNTIYF. The CDR3 nucleotides are TGCAGCGTTGATGGCGGCCCTCGGGGCTCTGGAAACACCATATATTTT. Using reference TRBV29-1 and TRBJ1-3 for the parts outside the CDR3, the full variable domain is SAVISQKPSRDICQRGTSLTIQCQVDSQVTMMFWYRQQPGQSLTLIATANQGSEATYESGFVIDKFPISRPNLTFSTLTVSNMSPEDSSIYLCSVDGGPRGSGNTIYFGEGSWLTVV.